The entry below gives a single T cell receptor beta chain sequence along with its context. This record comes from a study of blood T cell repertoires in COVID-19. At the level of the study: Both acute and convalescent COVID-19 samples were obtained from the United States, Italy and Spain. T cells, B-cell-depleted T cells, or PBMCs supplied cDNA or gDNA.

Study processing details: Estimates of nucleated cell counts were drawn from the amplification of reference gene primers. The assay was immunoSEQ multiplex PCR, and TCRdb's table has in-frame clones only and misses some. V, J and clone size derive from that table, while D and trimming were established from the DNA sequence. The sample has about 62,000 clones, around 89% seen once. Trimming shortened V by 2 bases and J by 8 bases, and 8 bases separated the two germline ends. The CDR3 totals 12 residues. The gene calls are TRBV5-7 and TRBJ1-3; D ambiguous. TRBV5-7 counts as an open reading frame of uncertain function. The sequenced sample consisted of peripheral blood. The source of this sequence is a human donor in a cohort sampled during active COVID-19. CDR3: CASSLVRYTIYF. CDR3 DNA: TGTGCCAGCAGCTTAGTTAGATACACCATATATTTT.